The clone carrying this T cell receptor beta chain was detected only a few times. Individual cDNA molecules received unique molecular identifiers. TCRdb re-derived calls from the 5' RACE reads in MiXCR, one entry per CDR3 protein. This repertoire shows about 55,000 distinct CDR3 sequences, about 16% found once; its top ten account for approximately 11%. V shed 2 bases, J shed 5 bases, and the junction held 4 bases outside the gene matches. CDR1 is SNHLY, CDR2 FYNNEI, per germline. The CDR3 sequence is 16 residues long. This record comes from a study of early T cells in non-severe SARS-CoV-2 infection.

This clonotype was obtained from an adult who was a healthcare worker with PCR-confirmed SARS-CoV-2 infection or an uninfected control (not recorded which). The chain links TRBV2 to TRBJ2-1; TRBD2 matches at 12 bases. The specimen comprised whole blood, sampled at baseline. CDR3 DNA sequence: TGTGCCAGCAGTGAAAGGCTAGCGGGGGGGCACAATGAGCAGTTCTTC. Translation: CASSERLAGGHNEQFF.